This TCR beta chain comes out of a study of shared clonotypes between healthy human individuals. Overall study context: Per donor, three plates held CD4 naive cells, three held CD4 memory, two held CD8 naive and one held CD8 memory. The study's findings and limits: The study found about 4.6% of naive CD4 clonotypes shared across a few donors.

Germline V gene lookup returns CDR1 LNHDA and CDR2 SQIVND (reference sequence). The V end lost 3 bases, the J end lost 0 bases, and 12 bases lay between the germline ends. The CDR3 length is 15 residues. A remark on this clone: Its antigen is undetermined.

Original processing notes: Filtering differed because ImmunoSEQ produced junction-only sequences that carried no quality scores. The method was immunoSEQ multiplex PCR; TCRdb's version includes in-frame clones alone and lacks a portion of them. V and J calls plus clone size are reproduced from that table; the DNA served to infer D and trimming. Of around 2,100,000 clones listed, 85% to 95% were seen once; the top ten hold more than 0.9%. Naive CD8 cells, CD45RO-negative and positively selected for CCR7, excluded terminally differentiated effector memory CD45RA+ cells. The sequence was collected from a man in his late teens or twenties in good health. The chain joins TRBV19 to TRBJ2-7; the D gene is possibly TRBD1 (7 bases). The sample comprised naive CD8+ T cells sorted from blood. As DNA, the CDR3 is TGTGCCAGTAGTATCCCCAGGGGGGACTCCTACGAGCAGTACTTC. Translation gives CASSIPRGDSYEQYF.